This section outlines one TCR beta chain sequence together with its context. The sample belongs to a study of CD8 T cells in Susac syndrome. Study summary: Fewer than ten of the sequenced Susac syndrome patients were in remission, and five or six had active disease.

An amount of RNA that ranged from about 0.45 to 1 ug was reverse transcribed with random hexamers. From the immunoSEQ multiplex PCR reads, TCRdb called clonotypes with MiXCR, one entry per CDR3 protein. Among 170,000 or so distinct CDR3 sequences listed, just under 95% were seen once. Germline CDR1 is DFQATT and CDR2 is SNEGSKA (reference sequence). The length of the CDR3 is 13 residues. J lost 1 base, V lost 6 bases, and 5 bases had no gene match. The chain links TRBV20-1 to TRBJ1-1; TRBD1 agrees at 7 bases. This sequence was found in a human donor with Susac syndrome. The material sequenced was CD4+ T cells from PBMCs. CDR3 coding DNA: TGCAGTGCCAGGGGGGCGGCGAACACTGAAGCTTTCTTT. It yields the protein CSARGAANTEAFF.